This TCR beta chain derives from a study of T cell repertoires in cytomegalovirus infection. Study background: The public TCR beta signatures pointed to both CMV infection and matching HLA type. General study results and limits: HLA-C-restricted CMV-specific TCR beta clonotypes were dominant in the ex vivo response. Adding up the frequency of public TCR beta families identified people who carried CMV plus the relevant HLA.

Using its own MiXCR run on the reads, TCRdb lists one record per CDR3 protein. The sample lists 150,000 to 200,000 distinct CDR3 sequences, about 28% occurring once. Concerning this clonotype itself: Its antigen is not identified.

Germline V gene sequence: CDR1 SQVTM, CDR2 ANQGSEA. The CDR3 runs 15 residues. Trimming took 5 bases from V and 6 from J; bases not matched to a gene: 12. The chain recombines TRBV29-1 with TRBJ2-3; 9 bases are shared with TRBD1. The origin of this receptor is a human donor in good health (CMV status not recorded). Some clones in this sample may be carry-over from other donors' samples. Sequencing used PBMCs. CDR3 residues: CSVSRDRVIGDTQYF. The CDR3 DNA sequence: TGCAGCGTTTCCAGGGACAGGGTAATAGGGGATACGCAGTATTTT.